Reported below is one T cell receptor beta chain. The antigen is not known. V lost 3 bases to trimming and J lost 10 bases, with 22 bases between them. Germline V gene sequence: CDR1 DFQATT, CDR2 SNEGSKA (reference sequence). The CDR3 runs 15 residues. Unsorted libraries were generated from 2 million PBMCs held at -80 degrees C. These data are taken from a study of neurological immune-mediated disorders. TCRdb re-derived calls from the 5' RACE reads in MiXCR, one entry per CDR3 protein. The sample has 70,000 or so distinct CDR3 sequences, 2.5% to 4% seen once. General study results and limits: TCR clonal expansion peaked in HTLV-1-associated myelopathy patients and was lowest in multiple sclerosis patients.

What was sequenced was PBMCs. The receptor's source is a woman aged 45-60 years with multiple sclerosis. The chain is built from TRBV20-1 and TRBJ2-1; D is unresolved. CDR3 coding DNA: TGCAGTGCTAGTGTAACGGGCCTACTGTCCTACGAGCAGTTCTTC. Amino acids: CSASVTGLLSYEQFF.